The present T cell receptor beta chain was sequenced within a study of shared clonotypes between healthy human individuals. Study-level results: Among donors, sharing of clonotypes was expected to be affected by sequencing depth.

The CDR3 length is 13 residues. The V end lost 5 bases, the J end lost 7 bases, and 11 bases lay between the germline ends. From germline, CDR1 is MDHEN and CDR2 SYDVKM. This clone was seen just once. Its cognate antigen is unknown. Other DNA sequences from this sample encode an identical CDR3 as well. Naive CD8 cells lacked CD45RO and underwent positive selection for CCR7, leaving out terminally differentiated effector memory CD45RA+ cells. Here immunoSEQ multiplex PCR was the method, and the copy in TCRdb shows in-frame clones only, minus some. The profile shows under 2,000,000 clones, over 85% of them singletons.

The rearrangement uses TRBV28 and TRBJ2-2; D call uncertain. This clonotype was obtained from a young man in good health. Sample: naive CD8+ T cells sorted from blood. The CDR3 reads CASSLSGGGELFF. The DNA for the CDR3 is TGTGCCAGCAGTCTGAGTGGTGGCGGGGAGCTGTTTTTT. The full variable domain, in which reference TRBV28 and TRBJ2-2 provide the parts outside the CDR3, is DVKVTQSSRYLVKRTGEKVFLECVQDMDHENMFWYRQDPGLGLRLIYFSYDVKMKEKGDIPEGYSVSREKKERFSLILESASTNQTSMYLCASSLSGGGELFFGEGSRLTVL.